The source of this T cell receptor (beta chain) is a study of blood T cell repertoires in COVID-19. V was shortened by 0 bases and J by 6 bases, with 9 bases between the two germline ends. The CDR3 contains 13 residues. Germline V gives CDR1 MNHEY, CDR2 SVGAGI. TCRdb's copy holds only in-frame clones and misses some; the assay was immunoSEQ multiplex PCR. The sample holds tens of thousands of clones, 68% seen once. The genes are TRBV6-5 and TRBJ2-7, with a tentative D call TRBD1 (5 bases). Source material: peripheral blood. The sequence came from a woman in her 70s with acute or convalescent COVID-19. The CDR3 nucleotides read TGTGCCAGCAGTTACTCAAGGGGTAGCGAGCAGTACTTC. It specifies CASSYSRGSEQYF.